Listed here are 15 T cell receptor beta chains from one sample, sequenced in a study of blood T cell repertoires in COVID-19. Repertoires were generated with immunoSEQ multiplex PCR, while TCRdb's copy carries only in-frame clones and drops some. The sample lists 250,000 to 300,000 clones, 86% occurring once. Source material: peripheral blood. The receptors stem from a woman aged 25 to 39 with COVID-19, enrolled during active disease.

The chain is built from TRBV2 and TRBJ2-7, with a tentative D call TRBD1 (5 bases). This CDR3 comprises 11 residues. CDR1 SNHLY and CDR2 FYNNEI come from the germline V gene. V lost 5 bases, J lost 6 bases, and 8 bases lay in between. The CDR3 DNA is TGTGCCAGCAGTCCAGGGTTCGAGCAGTACTTC. Translated, it gives CASSPGFEQYF. Variable domain in full (rest from reference TRBV2 and TRBJ2-7): EPEVTQTPSHQVTQMGQEVILRCVPISNHLYFYWYRQILGQKVEFLVSFYNNEISEKSEIFDDQFSVERPDGSNFTLKIRSTKLEDSAMYFCASSPGFEQYFGPGTRLTVT.

This chain links TRBV19 with TRBJ2-3; TRBD2 matches 9 bases. V lost 6 bases, J lost 5 bases, and 12 bases stayed unmatched. From germline, CDR1 is LNHDA and CDR2 SQIVND (reference sequence). The CDR3 loop spans 16 amino acids. CDR3 sequence reads: CASSPDEGLAQDTQYF. The CDR3 bases are TGTGCCAGTAGCCCCGACGAGGGACTAGCACAAGATACGCAGTATTTT.

This chain links TRBV2 with TRBJ1-1; D not resolved. Trimming cost V 6 bases and J 0 bases, with 14 bases left between them. This CDR3 is 15 amino acids long. CDR1 is SNHLY and CDR2 is FYNNEI in the germline V gene. The CDR3 loop is CASRDYLGVNTEAFF. The CDR3 region has the DNA TGTGCCAGCAGAGACTATCTTGGGGTGAACACTGAAGCTTTCTTT. The full variable domain, its missing parts supplied by reference TRBV2 and TRBJ1-1, is EPEVTQTPSHQVTQMGQEVILRCVPISNHLYFYWYRQILGQKVEFLVSFYNNEISEKSEIFDDQFSVERPDGSNFTLKIRSTKLEDSAMYFCASRDYLGVNTEAFFGQGTRLTVV.

V is TRBV5-6 and J is TRBJ2-1; a possible D gene is TRBD1 (5 bases). CDR1 and CDR2 (germline): SGHDT, YYEEEE. CDR3 length: 14 amino acids. Trimming stripped 4 bases from V and 6 bases from J, with 14 bases between. The CDR3 region is CASSPIQGINEQFF. The CDR3 nucleotides read TGTGCCAGCAGCCCGATCCAGGGCATCAATGAGCAGTTCTTC. Complete variable domain (other parts from reference TRBV5-6 and TRBJ2-1): DAGVTQSPTHLIKTRGQQVTLRCSPKSGHDTVSWYQQALGQGPQFIFQYYEEEERQRGNFPDRFSGHQFPNYSSELNVNALLLGDSALYLCASSPIQGINEQFFGPGTRLTVL.

This rearrangement joins TRBV5-6 to TRBJ1-5, with 8 bases lining up with TRBD1. Germline V CDR1 and CDR2: SGHDT, YYEEEE. CDR3 length equals 18 residues. Unmatched junction bases numbered 13, after V lost 2 bases and J lost 3 bases. CDR3 in amino acids: CASSLSGRDRLVNQPQHF. The CDR3 DNA is TGTGCCAGCAGCTTATCTGGGAGGGACAGGCTGGTCAATCAGCCCCAGCATTTT.

The rearrangement joins TRBV5-4 to TRBJ2-7; possibly TRBD1 for D (6 bases). The CDR3 extends over 13 amino acids. Germline values: CDR1 SGHNT, CDR2 YYREEE (reference sequence). Trimming removed 7 bases at V and 3 bases at J, with 14 bases between. The CDR3 loop is CASSPTGFYEQYF. Here the CDR3 DNA reads TGTGCCAGCTCCCCGACAGGATTCTACGAGCAGTACTTC. Full variable domain (remainder filled in from reference TRBV5-4 and TRBJ2-7): ETGVTQSPTHLIKTRGQQVTLRCSSQSGHNTVSWYQQALGQGPQFIFQYYREEENGRGNFPPRFSGLQFPNYSSELNVNALELDDSALYLCASSPTGFYEQYFGPGTRLTVT.

J is TRBJ1-1 and V is TRBV12-3 or TRBV12-4, with TRBD1 as a possible D gene (5 bases). The CDR3 spans 13 residues. The V end was cut by 8 bases, the J end by 3 bases, with 13 bases between. The CDR3, as DNA: TGTGCCAGCGATCACTCAGGGTACACTGAAGCTTTCTTT. Amino acids: CASDHSGYTEAFF.

The CDR3 protein is CASSIIGTDYGYTF. The CDR3 DNA reads as TGTGCCAGTAGTATAATCGGGACTGATTATGGCTACACCTTC. V is TRBV19 and J is TRBJ1-2, with TRBD1 as a possible D gene (5 bases). V was shortened by 2 bases and J by 5 bases, with 12 bases between the two germline ends. Per germline, CDR1 LNHDA and CDR2 SQIVND (reference sequence). CDR3 size: 14 residues. Full variable domain (rest looked up from reference TRBV19 and TRBJ1-2): DGGITQSPKYLFRKEGQNVTLSCEQNLNHDAMYWYRQDPGQGLRLIYYSQIVNDFQKGDIAEGYSVSREKKESFPLTVTSAQKNPTAFYLCASSIIGTDYGYTFGSGTRLTVV.

This chain links TRBV9 with TRBJ1-2; a possible D gene is TRBD1 (6 bases). This CDR3 is 14 amino acids long. CDR1 is SGDLS, CDR2 YYNGEE, per germline. V lost 4 bases to trimming and J lost 0 bases, with 10 bases between them. CDR3 DNA: TGTGCCAGCAGCCCGCGGACAGCTAACTATGGCTACACCTTC. Protein product: CASSPRTANYGYTF.

V usage is TRBV5-1 and J usage is TRBJ1-2; possible D gene TRBD1, 6 bases. Trimming pared 6 bases from V and 4 bases from J, leaving 22 bases between. The CDR3 totals 16 residues. The germline V gene has CDR1 SGHRS and CDR2 YFSETQ. This CDR3 reads CASKVRDNSPSYGYTF. DNA of the CDR3: TGCGCCAGCAAGGTCCGGGACAACTCACCATCCTATGGCTACACCTTC.

V usage is TRBV4-1 and J usage is TRBJ2-7; D ambiguous. V was clipped by 2 bases and J by 5 bases, with 7 bases between them. The CDR3 spans 12 residues. Germline V gives CDR1 MGHRA, CDR2 YSYEKL. The CDR3, as DNA: TGCGCCAGCAGCCAACCTCTTGACGAGCAGTACTTC. Amino acid sequence: CASSQPLDEQYF.

The sample holds a few counts of this clone. The chain recombines TRBV5-1 with TRBJ1-1, with no clear D. Trimming took 4 bases from V and 4 from J, leaving 17 bases between them. The germline CDR1 and CDR2 sequences are SGHRS and YFSETQ. The length of the CDR3 is 15 residues. The CDR3 loop is CASSQAAGFGTEAFF. Here the CDR3 DNA reads TGCGCCAGCAGCCAGGCAGCCGGATTCGGCACTGAAGCTTTCTTT.

This sequence joins TRBV5-1 and TRBJ2-1; the match to TRBD1 covers 7 bases. Trimming removed 2 bases from V and 1 base from J; junction bases left unmatched: 3. CDR3 length: 15 residues. CDR1 is SGHRS, CDR2 YFSETQ, per germline. CDR3 DNA: TGCGCCAGCAGCTTTGAACAGGGGTCCTACAATGAGCAGTTCTTC. Its translation: CASSFEQGSYNEQFF.

The genes are TRBV19 and TRBJ2-3; D unclear. Deletions cut 6 bases from V and 0 bases from J, with 10 bases between. This CDR3 contains 14 residues. CDR1 LNHDA and CDR2 SQIVND come from the germline V gene (reference sequence). The CDR3 bases are TGTGCCAGTAGCCCGCGTACTAGCACAGATACGCAGTATTTT. Its protein is CASSPRTSTDTQYF.

The chain carries TRBV11-3 and TRBJ2-2; a weak D match, TRBD2 (5 bases). The CDR3 sequence is 13 residues long. V shed 8 bases and J shed 4 bases, with 11 bases lying between them. Germline assignment: CDR1 SGHNT and CDR2 YENEEA. The chain's CDR3 is CASAIRGTGELFF. CDR3 in DNA: TGTGCCAGCGCTATCCGGGGCACCGGGGAGCTGTTTTTT.